The next 15 T cell receptor beta chains were all read from a single sample in a study of blood T cells in healthy people across ages (dated by TCRdb to the mid-2010s). The protocol used for the library was 5' RACE. The second PCR ran for about 7 to 11 cycles and used a J-beta primer mix along with a sample-barcoded 5' primer. TCRdb reran the public reads through fastp at Q25 and MiXCR, keeping productive beta chains. Each entry merges the rows of one CDR3 protein and shows their most common DNA and genes. Recorded for this sample are fewer than 2,000,000 distinct CDR3 sequences; about 39% of them occurred a single time. The top ten clonotypes cover around 23% of the sample. Sequencing was carried out using blood. The source is a human donor in good health.

This clonotype was counted a few times. The chain carries TRBV20-1 and TRBJ1-1; no reliable D call. Per the germline V gene, CDR1 is DFQATT and CDR2 is SNEGSKA (reference sequence). This CDR3 has 11 amino acids. Trimming cost V 2 bases and J 6 bases, with 7 bases left between them. The CDR3: CSARPGSEAFF. In nucleotides, the CDR3 is TGCAGTGCTAGACCCGGGTCTGAAGCTTTCTTT.

This clonotype occurred many times. One end of the junction is discordant with germline, which a read error may explain. The chain uses TRBV7-2 and TRBJ2-7, with TRBD1 identical over 10 bases. This CDR3 is 15 amino acids long. Germline CDR1 SGHTA, CDR2 FQGNSA. This CDR3 is CASSLRTGGTYEQYF. The CDR3 DNA reads as TGCGCCAGCAGCCTTAGGACAGGGGGAACCTACGAGCAGTACTTC.

The chain's CDR3 is CSGNPGQGVDYNEQFF. As DNA, the CDR3 is TGCAGCGGGAACCCGGGACAGGGGGTGGACTACAATGAGCAGTTCTTC. The chain has TRBV29-1 and TRBJ2-1, with 11 bases that match TRBD1. This CDR3 comprises 16 residues. The V and J ends lost 7 bases and 3 bases, in that order; junction bases with no gene match: 11. Germline CDR1 SQVTM, CDR2 ANQGSEA.

V usage is TRBV5-6 and J usage is TRBJ1-2, with 9 bases lining up with TRBD1. CDR1 and CDR2 (germline): SGHDT, YYEEEE. V gave up 3 bases and J gave up 8 bases; unmatched junction bases: 8. This CDR3 contains 14 residues. The CDR3 sequence: CASSWITGGAGYTF. The CDR3 coding sequence is TGTGCCAGCAGCTGGATAACAGGGGGCGCCGGCTACACCTTC.

CDR3 nucleotides: TGCAGTAGTACAGGGGAAGAGACCCAGTACTTC. It yields the protein CSSTGEETQYF. The chain has TRBV20-1 and TRBJ2-5; 7 bases are shared with TRBD1. Germline CDR1 and CDR2: DFQATT and SNEGSKA (reference sequence). After removal of 8 bases from V and 3 bases from J, the junction contained 3 bases not matched to a gene. The CDR3 has 11 residues.

The chain links TRBV4-3 to TRBJ2-5; D is possibly TRBD2 (6 bases). Trimming cost V 0 bases and J 11 bases, with 16 bases left between them. CDR1 and CDR2 (germline): LGHNA, YSLEER. This CDR3 has 14 residues. This CDR3 is CASSQDGPWREQYF. CDR3 DNA: TGCGCCAGCAGCCAAGATGGCCCTTGGAGGGAGCAGTACTTC.

This rearrangement joins TRBV20-1 to TRBJ2-1; 11 bases line up with TRBD2. J lost 5 bases, V lost 6 bases, and 6 bases had no gene match. Germline V lookup: CDR1 DFQATT, CDR2 SNEGSKA (reference sequence). The CDR3 covers 14 residues. The chain's CDR3 is CSATTSGGDNEQFF. CDR3 DNA: TGCAGTGCGACAACTAGCGGGGGAGACAATGAGCAGTTCTTC.

The V gene is TRBV5-1, the J gene TRBJ2-6; D uncertain. The V gene's germline CDR1 is SGHRS and CDR2 YFSETQ. With 4 bases removed from V and 6 bases from J, the gap between germline ends came to 17 bases. This CDR3 spans 16 amino acids. The CDR3 is CASSTLARPEANVLTF. DNA of the CDR3: TGCGCCAGCAGCACACTCGCCCGGCCTGAGGCCAACGTCCTGACTTTC.

The chain combines TRBV20-1 with TRBJ1-5, with a possible D match to TRBD1 (5 bases). The CDR3 sequence is 15 residues long. Trimming stripped 6 bases from V and 8 bases from J, with 23 bases between. Germline V gene sequence: CDR1 DFQATT, CDR2 SNEGSKA (reference sequence). The CDR3 DNA is TGCAGTGCCGCAAAGTGGGGGACTTCTCGGAAGCCCCAGCATTTT. Translating it yields CSAAKWGTSRKPQHF.

There are a few counts of this clonotype. This sequence joins TRBV7-9 and TRBJ1-1; D is uncertain. From germline, CDR1 is SEHNR and CDR2 FQNEAQ (reference sequence). This CDR3 contains 12 residues. V lost 2 bases and J lost 8, with 9 bases in between. DNA for the CDR3: TGTGCCAGCAGCTTACATTTTAAGGAAGCTTTCTTT. Its protein product is CASSLHFKEAFF.

This clonotype was observed many times. The V and J genes are TRBV5-6 and TRBJ2-3, with 9 bases matching TRBD2. Looked up from germline, CDR1 is SGHDT and CDR2 is YYEEEE. Trimming at V came to 5 bases and at J to 0 bases, leaving 10 bases not matched to a gene. CDR3 size: 17 residues. The CDR3 sequence: CASSLIAGAFSTDTQYF. The CDR3 nucleotides read TGTGCCAGCAGTCTAATAGCGGGGGCGTTTAGCACAGATACGCAGTATTTT.

This clonotype was observed a handful of times. The rearrangement uses TRBV4-2 and TRBJ1-1; 7 bases agree with TRBD1. The V and J ends lost 1 base and 1 base, in that order; junction bases with no gene match: 6. Germline V lookup: CDR1 LGHNA, CDR2 YNFKEQ. The CDR3 has 16 residues. The DNA for the CDR3 is TGTGCCAGCAGCCAAGGGTGGGACAGAGAGAACACTGAAGCTTTCTTT. This sequence encodes CASSQGWDRENTEAFF.

J is TRBJ2-5 and V is TRBV24-1, with 7 bases that match TRBD2. From germline, CDR1 is KGHDR and CDR2 SFDVKD. The V and J ends lost 2 bases and 7 bases, in that order; junction bases with no gene match: 15. The CDR3 is made up of 17 amino acids. This chain's CDR3 is CATSDWGGRGERGTQYF. Written as DNA, the CDR3 is TGTGCCACCAGTGATTGGGGGGGTCGAGGGGAGAGGGGGACCCAGTACTTC.

The chain uses TRBV3-1 and TRBJ2-3, with 10 bases matching TRBD2. The germline V gene has CDR1 LGHDT and CDR2 YNNKEL (reference sequence). This CDR3 region has 16 residues. V dropped 2 bases and J dropped 1; count of bases not matched to a gene: 3. CDR3 bases: TGTGCCAGCAGCCAACCCGGGACTAGCGGCACAGATACGCAGTATTTT. Amino acids: CASSQPGTSGTDTQYF.

This clonotype appeared a single time. A read error may account for a junction end that differs from germline. DNA for the CDR3: TGTGCCGCCAGTGATTTCCGCAGGGGCCCCACAGATACGCAGTATTTT. It encodes CAASDFRRGPTDTQYF. V usage is TRBV24-1 and J usage is TRBJ2-3, with D maybe TRBD1 (6 bases). The CDR3 contains 16 residues. The V gene's germline CDR1 is KGHDR and CDR2 SFDVKD.